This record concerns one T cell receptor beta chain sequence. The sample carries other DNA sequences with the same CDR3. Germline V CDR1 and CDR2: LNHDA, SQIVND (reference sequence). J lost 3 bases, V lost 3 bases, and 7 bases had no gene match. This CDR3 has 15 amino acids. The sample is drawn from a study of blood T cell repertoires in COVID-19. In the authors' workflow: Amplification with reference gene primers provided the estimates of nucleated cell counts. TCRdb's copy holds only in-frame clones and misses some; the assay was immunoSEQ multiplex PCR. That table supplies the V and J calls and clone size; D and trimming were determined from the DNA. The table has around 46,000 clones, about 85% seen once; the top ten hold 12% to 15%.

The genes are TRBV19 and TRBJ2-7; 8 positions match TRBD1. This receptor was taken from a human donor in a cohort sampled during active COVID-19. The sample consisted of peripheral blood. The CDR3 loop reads CASSIGQGQNYEQYF. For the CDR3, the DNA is TGTGCCAGTAGTATCGGACAGGGTCAGAACTACGAGCAGTACTTC.